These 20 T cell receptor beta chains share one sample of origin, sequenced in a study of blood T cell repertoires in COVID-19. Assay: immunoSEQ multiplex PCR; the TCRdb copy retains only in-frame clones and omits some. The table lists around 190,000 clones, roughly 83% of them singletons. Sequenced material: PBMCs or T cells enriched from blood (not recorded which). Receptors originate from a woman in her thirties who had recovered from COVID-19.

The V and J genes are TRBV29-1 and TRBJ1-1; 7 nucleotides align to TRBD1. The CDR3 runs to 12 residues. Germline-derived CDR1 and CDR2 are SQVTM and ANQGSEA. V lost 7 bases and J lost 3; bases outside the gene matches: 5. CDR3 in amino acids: CSGNRGHTEAFF. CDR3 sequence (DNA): TGCAGCGGGAACAGGGGACACACTGAAGCTTTCTTT.

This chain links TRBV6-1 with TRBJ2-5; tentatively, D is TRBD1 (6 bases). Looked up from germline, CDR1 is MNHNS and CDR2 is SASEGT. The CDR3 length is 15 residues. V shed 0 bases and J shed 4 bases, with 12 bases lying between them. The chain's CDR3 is CASSEAWGPLETQYF. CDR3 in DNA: TGTGCCAGCAGTGAAGCCTGGGGGCCCTTAGAGACCCAGTACTTC.

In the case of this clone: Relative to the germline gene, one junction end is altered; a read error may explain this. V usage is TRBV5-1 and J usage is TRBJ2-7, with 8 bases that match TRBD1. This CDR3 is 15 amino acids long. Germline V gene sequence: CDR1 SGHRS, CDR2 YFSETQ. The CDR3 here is CASSPGQGASYKQYF. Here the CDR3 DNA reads TGCGCCAGCAGCCCTGGACAGGGAGCCTCCTACAAGCAGTACTTC.

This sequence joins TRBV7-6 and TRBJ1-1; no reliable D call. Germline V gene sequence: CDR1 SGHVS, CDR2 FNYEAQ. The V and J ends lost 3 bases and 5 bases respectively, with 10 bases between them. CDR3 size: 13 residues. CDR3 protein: CASSLQAYTEAFF. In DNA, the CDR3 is TGTGCCAGCAGCTTGCAAGCATATACTGAAGCTTTCTTT.

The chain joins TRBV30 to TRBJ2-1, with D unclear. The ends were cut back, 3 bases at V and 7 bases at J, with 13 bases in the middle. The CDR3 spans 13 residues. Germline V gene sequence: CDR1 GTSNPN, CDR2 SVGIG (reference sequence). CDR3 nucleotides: TGTGCCTGGAGAAAAAATCCCGGGAATGAGCAGTTCTTC. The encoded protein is CAWRKNPGNEQFF. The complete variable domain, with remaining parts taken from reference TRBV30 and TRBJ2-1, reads SQTIHQWPATLVQPVGSPLSLECTVEGTSNPNLYWYRQAAGRGLQLLFYSVGIGQISSEVPQNLSASRPQDRQFILSSKKLLLSDSGFYLCAWRKNPGNEQFFGPGTRLTVL.

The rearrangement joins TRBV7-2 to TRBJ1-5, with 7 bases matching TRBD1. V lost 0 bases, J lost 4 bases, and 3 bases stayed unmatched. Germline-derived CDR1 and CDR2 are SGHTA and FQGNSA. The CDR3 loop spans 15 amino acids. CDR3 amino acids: CASSLAGQLNQPQHF. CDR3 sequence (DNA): TGTGCCAGCAGCTTAGCGGGACAGTTAAATCAGCCCCAGCATTTT.

For the CDR3, the DNA is TGTGCCACCCAACCTACGGGTGGGTTAAAATCCTACAATGAGCAGTTCTTC. It codes for CATQPTGGLKSYNEQFF. V is TRBV10-3 and J is TRBJ2-1; D is uncertain. V shed 10 bases and J shed 1 base, with 23 bases lying between them. CDR1 is ENHRY and CDR2 is SYGVKD in the germline V gene. This CDR3 is built from 17 residues.

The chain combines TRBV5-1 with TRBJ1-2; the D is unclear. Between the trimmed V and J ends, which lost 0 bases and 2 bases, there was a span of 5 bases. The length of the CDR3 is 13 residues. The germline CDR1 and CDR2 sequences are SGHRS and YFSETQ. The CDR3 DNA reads TGCGCCAGCAGCTTGGCTCAGAACTATGGCTACACCTTC. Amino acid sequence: CASSLAQNYGYTF.

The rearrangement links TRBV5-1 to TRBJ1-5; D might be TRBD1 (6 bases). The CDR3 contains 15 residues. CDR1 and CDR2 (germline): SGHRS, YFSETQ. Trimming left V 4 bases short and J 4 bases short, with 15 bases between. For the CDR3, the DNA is TGCGCCAGCAGCCTGGAACAGGGCCCTAATCAGCCCCAGCATTTT. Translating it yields CASSLEQGPNQPQHF.

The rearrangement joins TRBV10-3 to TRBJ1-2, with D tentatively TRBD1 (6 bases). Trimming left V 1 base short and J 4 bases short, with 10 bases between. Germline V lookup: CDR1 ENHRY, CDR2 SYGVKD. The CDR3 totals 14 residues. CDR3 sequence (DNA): TGTGCCATCAGTGAGTGGACAGCCGCCTATGGCTACACCTTC. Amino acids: CAISEWTAAYGYTF.

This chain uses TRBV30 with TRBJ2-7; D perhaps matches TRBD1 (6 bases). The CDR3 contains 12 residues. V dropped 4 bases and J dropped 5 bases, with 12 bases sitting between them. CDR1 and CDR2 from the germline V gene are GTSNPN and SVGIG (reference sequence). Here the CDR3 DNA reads TGTGCCTGGATACAGGGTCCCAACGAGCAGTACTTC. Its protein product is CAWIQGPNEQYF. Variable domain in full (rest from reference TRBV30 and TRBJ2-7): SQTIHQWPATLVQPVGSPLSLECTVEGTSNPNLYWYRQAAGRGLQLLFYSVGIGQISSEVPQNLSASRPQDRQFILSSKKLLLSDSGFYLCAWIQGPNEQYFGPGTRLTVT.

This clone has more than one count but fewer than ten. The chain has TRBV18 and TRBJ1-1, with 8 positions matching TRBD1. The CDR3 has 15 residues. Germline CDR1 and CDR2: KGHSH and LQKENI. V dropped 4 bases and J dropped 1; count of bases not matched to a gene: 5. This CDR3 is CASSQDRDKNTEAFF. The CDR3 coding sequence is TGTGCCAGCTCACAGGACAGGGACAAGAACACTGAAGCTTTCTTT.

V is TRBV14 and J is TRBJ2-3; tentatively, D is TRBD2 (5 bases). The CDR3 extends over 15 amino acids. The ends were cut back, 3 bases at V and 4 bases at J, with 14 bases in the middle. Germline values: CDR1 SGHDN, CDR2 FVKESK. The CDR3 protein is CASSHTSGRADTQYF. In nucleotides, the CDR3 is TGTGCCAGCAGCCATACCAGCGGACGGGCAGATACGCAGTATTTT. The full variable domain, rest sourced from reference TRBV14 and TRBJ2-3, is EAGVTQFPSHSVIEKGQTVTLRCDPISGHDNLYWYRRVMGKEIKFLLHFVKESKQDESGMPNNRFLAERTGGTYSTLKVQPAELEDSGVYFCASSHTSGRADTQYFGPGTRLTVL.

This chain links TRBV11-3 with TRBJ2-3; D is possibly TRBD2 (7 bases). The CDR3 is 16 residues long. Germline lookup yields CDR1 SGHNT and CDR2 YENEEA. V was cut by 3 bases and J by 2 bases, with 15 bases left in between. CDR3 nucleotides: TGTGCCAGCAGCTTCGCGGGGGCCCAATCCACAGATACGCAGTATTTT. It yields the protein CASSFAGAQSTDTQYF. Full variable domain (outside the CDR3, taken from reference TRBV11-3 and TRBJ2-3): EAGVVQSPRYKIIEKKQPVAFWCNPISGHNTLYWYLQNLGQGPELLIRYENEEAVDDSQLPKDRFSAERLKGVDSTLKIQPAELGDSAVYLCASSFAGAQSTDTQYFGPGTRLTVL.

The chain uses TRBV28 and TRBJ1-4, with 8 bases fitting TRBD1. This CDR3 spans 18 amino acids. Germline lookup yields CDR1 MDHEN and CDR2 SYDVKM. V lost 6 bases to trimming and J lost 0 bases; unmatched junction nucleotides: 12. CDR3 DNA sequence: TGTGCCAGCAGACCTCCAGGGGGCCCTCGCTCAACTAATGAAAAACTGTTTTTT. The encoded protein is CASRPPGGPRSTNEKLFF. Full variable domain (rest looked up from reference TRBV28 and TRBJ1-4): DVKVTQSSRYLVKRTGEKVFLECVQDMDHENMFWYRQDPGLGLRLIYFSYDVKMKEKGDIPEGYSVSREKKERFSLILESASTNQTSMYLCASRPPGGPRSTNEKLFFGSGTQLSVL.

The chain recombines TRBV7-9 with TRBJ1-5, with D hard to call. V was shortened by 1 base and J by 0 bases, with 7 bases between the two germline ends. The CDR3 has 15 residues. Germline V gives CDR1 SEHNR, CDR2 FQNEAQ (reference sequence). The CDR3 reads CASSLGGNSNQPQHF. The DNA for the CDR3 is TGTGCCAGCAGCTTAGGAGGGAATAGCAATCAGCCCCAGCATTTT.

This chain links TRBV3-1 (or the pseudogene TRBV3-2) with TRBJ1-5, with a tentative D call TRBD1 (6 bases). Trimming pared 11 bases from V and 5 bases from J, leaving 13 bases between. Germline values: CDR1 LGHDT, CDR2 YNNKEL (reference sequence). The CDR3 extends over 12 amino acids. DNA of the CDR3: TGTGCCGGAGGGGGAGGGTATCAGCCCCAGCATTTT. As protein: CAGGGGYQPQHF.

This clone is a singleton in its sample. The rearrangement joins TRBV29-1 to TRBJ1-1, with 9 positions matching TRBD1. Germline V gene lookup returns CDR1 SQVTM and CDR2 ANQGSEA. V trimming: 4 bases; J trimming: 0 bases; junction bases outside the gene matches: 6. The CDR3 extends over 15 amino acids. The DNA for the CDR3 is TGCAGCGTTGTTAACAGGGGGCGCGTGAACACTGAAGCTTTCTTT. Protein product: CSVVNRGRVNTEAFF.

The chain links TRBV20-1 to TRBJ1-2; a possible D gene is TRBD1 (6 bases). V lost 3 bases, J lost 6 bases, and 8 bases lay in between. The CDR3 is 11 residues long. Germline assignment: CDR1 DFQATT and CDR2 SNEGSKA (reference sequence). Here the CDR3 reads CSASTGNGYTF. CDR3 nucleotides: TGCAGTGCTAGTACAGGGAATGGCTACACCTTC.

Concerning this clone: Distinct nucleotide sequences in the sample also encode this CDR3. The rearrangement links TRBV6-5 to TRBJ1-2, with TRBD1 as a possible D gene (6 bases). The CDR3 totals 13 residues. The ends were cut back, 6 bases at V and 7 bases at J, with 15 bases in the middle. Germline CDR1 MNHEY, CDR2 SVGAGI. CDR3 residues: CASSPQGGSGYTF. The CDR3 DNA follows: TGTGCCAGCAGCCCACAGGGTGGTTCTGGCTACACCTTC.